Below, 4 T cell receptor beta chains from the same sample are listed, as sequenced in a study of blood T cell repertoires in COVID-19 (dated by TCRdb to 2020 to 2022). Library creation used the immunoSEQ multiplex PCR assay. TCRdb provides this immuneACCESS table in a form limited to in-frame rearrangements. Some clones are lacking; in checked studies, under half of them reflect an unresolved V gene, and why the rest are absent is not known. Across this sample there are 400,000 to 500,000 clones, with 86% seen only once. About 1.5% of the sample lies in the top ten. The sequencing sample was made of peripheral blood. The receptors here all came from a woman between 25 and 40 years old with active or convalescent COVID-19.

This clone was seen once. This CDR3 is CASGTSTYEQYF. CDR3 in DNA: TGTGCCAGCGGAACTAGCACCTACGAGCAGTACTTC. This chain joins TRBV2 and TRBJ2-7; D might be TRBD2 (6 bases). Germline V lookup: CDR1 SNHLY, CDR2 FYNNEI. Trimming shortened V by 8 bases and J by 2 bases, and 10 bases separated the two germline ends. There are 12 residues in the CDR3.

This chain uses TRBV3-1 (or the pseudogene TRBV3-2) with TRBJ2-4; tentatively, D is TRBD2 (6 bases). Trimming removed 5 bases from V and 8 bases from J, with 16 bases in between. Germline assignment: CDR1 LGHDT and CDR2 YNNKEL (reference sequence). This CDR3 has 14 residues. The CDR3 DNA sequence: TGTGCCAGCAGCGTAGCGGACCCAAGACACATTCAGTACTTC. It codes for CASSVADPRHIQYF.

The chain combines TRBV5-1 with TRBJ2-5; TRBD2 matches 15 bases. The CDR3 spans 16 residues. Germline V CDR1 and CDR2: SGHRS, YFSETQ. After removal of 4 bases from V and 5 bases from J, the junction contained 6 bases not matched to a gene. The CDR3: CASSALGTSGGETQYF. Here the CDR3 DNA reads TGCGCCAGCAGCGCTCTCGGGACTAGCGGGGGGGAGACCCAGTACTTC.

This clone was found a few times. The chain carries TRBV6-5 and TRBJ1-3, with D hard to call. V lost 5 bases and J lost 0, with 8 bases in between. The CDR3 covers 14 residues. CDR1 is MNHEY, CDR2 SVGAGI, per germline. The DNA of the CDR3 is TGTGCCAGCAGTCTGGGCTACTCTGGAAACACCATATATTTT. Translated: CASSLGYSGNTIYF.